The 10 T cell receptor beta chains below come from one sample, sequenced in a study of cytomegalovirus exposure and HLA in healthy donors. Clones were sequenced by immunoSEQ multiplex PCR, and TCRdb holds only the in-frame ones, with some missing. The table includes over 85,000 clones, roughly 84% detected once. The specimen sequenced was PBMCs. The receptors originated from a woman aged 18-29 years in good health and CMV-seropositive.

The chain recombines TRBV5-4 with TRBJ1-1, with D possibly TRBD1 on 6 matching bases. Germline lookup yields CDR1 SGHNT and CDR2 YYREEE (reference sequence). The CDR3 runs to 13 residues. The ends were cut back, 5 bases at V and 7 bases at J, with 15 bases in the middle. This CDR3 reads CASRLQGSLEAFF. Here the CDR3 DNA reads TGTGCCAGCAGGTTGCAGGGGTCTCTTGAAGCTTTCTTT.

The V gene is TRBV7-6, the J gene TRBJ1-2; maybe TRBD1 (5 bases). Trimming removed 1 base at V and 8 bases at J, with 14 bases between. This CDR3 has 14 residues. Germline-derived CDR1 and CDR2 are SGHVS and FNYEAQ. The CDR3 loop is CASSLGGGAGGYTF. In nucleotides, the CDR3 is TGTGCCAGCAGCTTAGGGGGAGGGGCAGGAGGCTACACCTTC.

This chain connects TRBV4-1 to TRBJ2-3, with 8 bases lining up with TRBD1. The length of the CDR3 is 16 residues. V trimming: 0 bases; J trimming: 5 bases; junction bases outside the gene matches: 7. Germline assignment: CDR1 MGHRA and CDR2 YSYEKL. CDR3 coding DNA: TGCGCCAGCAGCCAAGATGGGACAGGAATAGGAGATACGCAGTATTTT. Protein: CASSQDGTGIGDTQYF.

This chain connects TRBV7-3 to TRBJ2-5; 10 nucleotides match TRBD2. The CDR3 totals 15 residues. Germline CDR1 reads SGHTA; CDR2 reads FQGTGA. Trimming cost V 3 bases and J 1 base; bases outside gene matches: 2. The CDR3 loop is CASSFSGGAQETQYF. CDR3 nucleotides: TGTGCCAGCAGCTTCAGCGGGGGGGCCCAAGAGACCCAGTACTTC.

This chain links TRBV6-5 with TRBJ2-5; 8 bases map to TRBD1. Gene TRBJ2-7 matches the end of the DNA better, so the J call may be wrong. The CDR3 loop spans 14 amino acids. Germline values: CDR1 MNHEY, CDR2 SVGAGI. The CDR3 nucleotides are TGTGCCAGCAGTCCCTCCACAGGGGGCTACGAGCAGTACTTC. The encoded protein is CASSPSTGGYEQYF.

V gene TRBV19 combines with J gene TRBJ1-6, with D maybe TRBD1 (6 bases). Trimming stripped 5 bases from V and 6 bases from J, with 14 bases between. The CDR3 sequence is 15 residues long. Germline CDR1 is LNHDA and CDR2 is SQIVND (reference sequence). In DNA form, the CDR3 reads TGTGCCAGTAGTCCCCGACAGGAAAGTAATTCACCCCTCCACTTT. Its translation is CASSPRQESNSPLHF.

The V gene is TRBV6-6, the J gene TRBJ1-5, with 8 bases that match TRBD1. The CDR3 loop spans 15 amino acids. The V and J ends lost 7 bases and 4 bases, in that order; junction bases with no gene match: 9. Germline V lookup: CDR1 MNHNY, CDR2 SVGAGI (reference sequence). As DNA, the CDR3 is TGTGCCAGCACCCATATCCGGGACAGGAATCAGCCCCAGCATTTT. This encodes CASTHIRDRNQPQHF.

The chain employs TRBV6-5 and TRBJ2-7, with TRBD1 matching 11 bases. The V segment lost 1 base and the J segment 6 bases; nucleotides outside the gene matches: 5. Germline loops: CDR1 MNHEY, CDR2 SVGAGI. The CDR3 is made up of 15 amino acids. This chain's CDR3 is CASSYWGQGVGEQYF. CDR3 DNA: TGTGCCAGCAGTTACTGGGGACAGGGGGTTGGCGAGCAGTACTTC.

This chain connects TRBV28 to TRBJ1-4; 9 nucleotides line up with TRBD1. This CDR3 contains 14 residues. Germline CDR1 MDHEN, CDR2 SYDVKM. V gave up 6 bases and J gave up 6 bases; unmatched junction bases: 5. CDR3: CASSKTGGDEKLFF. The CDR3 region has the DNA TGTGCCAGCAGCAAAACAGGGGGCGATGAAAAACTGTTTTTT.

This CDR3 is CASSLSGLASATDTQYF. The DNA of the CDR3 is TGTGCCAGCAGTTTATCCGGACTAGCGAGTGCCACAGATACGCAGTATTTT. V gene TRBV28 combines with J gene TRBJ2-3; 9 bases fit TRBD2. This CDR3 region has 17 residues. The germline CDR1 and CDR2 sequences are MDHEN and SYDVKM. Unmatched junction bases numbered 7, after V lost 1 base and J lost 2 bases. The whole variable domain, filled in from reference TRBV28 and TRBJ2-3, reads DVKVTQSSRYLVKRTGEKVFLECVQDMDHENMFWYRQDPGLGLRLIYFSYDVKMKEKGDIPEGYSVSREKKERFSLILESASTNQTSMYLCASSLSGLASATDTQYFGPGTRLTVL.